This entry lists 24 T cell receptor beta chains sequenced from one sample in a study of CD8 T cells in Susac syndrome. The RNA, roughly 0.45 to 1 ug, was put through reverse transcription using random hexamers. MiXCR, run by TCRdb on the immunoSEQ multiplex PCR reads, gives a single entry per CDR3 protein. Seen here are 150,000 to 200,000 distinct CDR3 sequences, roughly 95% observed once, and the top ten hold about 0.15%. Sequencing input: CD8+ T cells from PBMCs. The receptor set was obtained from a human donor with multiple sclerosis.

This clonotype was detected only once. V gene TRBV5-1 combines with J gene TRBJ1-1, with D possibly matching TRBD1 (6 bases). Germline CDR1 is SGHRS and CDR2 is YFSETQ. The CDR3 extends over 15 amino acids. Trimming took 2 bases from V and 1 from J, leaving 12 bases between them. Written as DNA, the CDR3 is TGCGCCAGCAGCTTATACAGGGTACCGAACACTGAAGCTTTCTTT. This gives the protein CASSLYRVPNTEAFF.

V and J are TRBV29-1 and TRBJ1-2; a possible D gene is TRBD1 (5 bases). The germline V gene encodes CDR1 SQVTM and CDR2 ANQGSEA. Trimming removed 7 bases from V and 0 bases from J, with 12 bases in between. The CDR3 length is 13 residues. The CDR3 region is CSAHGGSNYGYTF. For the CDR3, the DNA is TGCAGCGCCCATGGGGGTTCTAACTATGGCTACACCTTC.

This chain uses TRBV20-1 with TRBJ2-3; 8 bases fit TRBD2. After removal of 4 bases from V and 0 bases from J, the junction contained 3 bases not matched to a gene. Germline CDR1 and CDR2: DFQATT and SNEGSKA (reference sequence). The CDR3 extends over 14 amino acids. CDR3 loop: CSAKGLASTDTQYF. The CDR3 DNA reads as TGCAGTGCTAAAGGACTAGCTAGCACAGATACGCAGTATTTT.

V is TRBV29-1 and J is TRBJ2-4; D unresolved. CDR1 and CDR2 from the germline V gene are SQVTM and ANQGSEA. This CDR3 region has 13 residues. V was cut by 7 bases and J by 1 base, with 11 bases left in between. CDR3 nucleotides: TGCAGCGCAGTTATTTTTGCCAAAAACATTCAGTACTTC. Protein: CSAVIFAKNIQYF. The variable domain in full, with the rest retrieved from reference TRBV29-1 and TRBJ2-4, is SAVISQKPSRDICQRGTSLTIQCQVDSQVTMMFWYRQQPGQSLTLIATANQGSEATYESGFVIDKFPISRPNLTFSTLTVSNMSPEDSSIYLCSAVIFAKNIQYFGAGTRLSVL.

V and J are TRBV2 and TRBJ2-1, with D unclear. V gave up 1 base and J gave up 8 bases, with 9 bases separating them. This CDR3 has 13 amino acids. CDR1 is SNHLY, CDR2 FYNNEI, per germline. The CDR3 here is CASSEEGRYEQFF. For the CDR3, the DNA is TGTGCCAGCAGTGAAGAGGGAAGGTATGAGCAGTTCTTC.

The chain carries TRBV7-9 and TRBJ2-1; D not resolved. CDR3 length: 15 amino acids. Trimming left V 4 bases short and J 5 bases short, with 15 bases between. Germline V gene data show CDR1 as SEHNR and CDR2 as FQNEAQ (reference sequence). The CDR3 sequence is CASSSTSTPHNEQFF. The DNA for the CDR3 is TGTGCCAGCAGCTCCACCTCTACGCCTCACAATGAGCAGTTCTTC.

The chain carries TRBV12-3 or TRBV12-4 and TRBJ2-7; D remains unclear. The CDR3 loop spans 13 amino acids. V was pared by 3 bases and J by 5 bases, with 11 bases between. DNA of the CDR3: TGTGCCAGCAGTTTTCCCACTGCCCACGAGCAGTACTTC. Translated, it gives CASSFPTAHEQYF.

This sequence joins TRBV2 and TRBJ1-2; D may be TRBD1 (6 bases). Germline V gene sequence: CDR1 SNHLY, CDR2 FYNNEI. The CDR3 covers 14 residues. V lost 2 bases and J lost 4, with 11 bases in between. The CDR3 sequence is CASSERDNPYGYTF. The CDR3 coding sequence is TGTGCCAGCAGTGAAAGGGACAACCCCTATGGCTACACCTTC.

The chain combines TRBV7-8 with TRBJ1-5, with D possibly matching TRBD1 (6 bases). CDR3 length equals 16 residues. V shed 5 bases and J shed 2 bases, with 16 bases lying between them. From germline, CDR1 is SGHVS and CDR2 FQNEAQ. CDR3 region: CASSHTDSDGNQPQHF. As DNA, the CDR3 is TGTGCCAGCAGCCATACGGACAGCGATGGCAATCAGCCCCAGCATTTT.

The J gene is TRBJ1-1, the V gene TRBV7-9, with D possibly being TRBD1 (6 bases). The CDR3 has 15 amino acids. The germline CDR1 and CDR2 sequences are SEHNR and FQNEAQ (reference sequence). V lost 4 bases to trimming and J lost 1 base, with 13 bases between them. CDR3 DNA: TGTGCCAGCAGCTCTCGACAGGATGGGAACACTGAAGCTTTCTTT. Its protein is CASSSRQDGNTEAFF.

This clonotype occurred a few times. The V call is TRBV29-1, the J call TRBJ2-1, with D perhaps matching TRBD1 (5 bases). This CDR3 region has 12 residues. CDR1 and CDR2 from the germline V gene are SQVTM and ANQGSEA. Trimming removed 4 bases at V and 8 bases at J, with 12 bases between. The CDR3 sequence is CSVVNQGYEQFF. The CDR3 region has the DNA TGCAGCGTTGTGAACCAGGGCTATGAGCAGTTCTTC.

V usage is TRBV5-4 and J usage is TRBJ1-2; D may be TRBD1 (6 bases). Germline loops: CDR1 SGHNT, CDR2 YYREEE (reference sequence). This CDR3 is 12 amino acids long. V lost 7 bases and J lost 8, with 15 bases in between. CDR3 in amino acids: CASETTGGGYTF. The CDR3 bases are TGTGCCAGCGAGACGACAGGAGGAGGCTACACCTTC.

The chain links TRBV29-1 to TRBJ2-2; D unresolved. Trimming shortened V by 3 bases and J by 6 bases, and 5 bases separated the two germline ends. CDR1 and CDR2 (germline): SQVTM, ANQGSEA. This CDR3 is 11 amino acids long. The CDR3 coding sequence is TGCAGCGTTGATCGGTCCGGGGAGCTGTTTTTT. Its protein product is CSVDRSGELFF.

This rearrangement joins TRBV12-5 to TRBJ2-3; D ambiguous. Trimming removed 5 bases from V and 2 bases from J, with 11 bases in between. This CDR3 has 14 amino acids. Looked up from germline, CDR1 is LGHNT and CDR2 is FRNRAP. The CDR3 coding sequence is TGTGCTAGTGGTCTCGCTCCTCCCACAGATACGCAGTATTTT. Translating gives CASGLAPPTDTQYF.

The rearrangement joins TRBV20-1 to TRBJ2-7, with 8 bases aligning to TRBD1. CDR1 is DFQATT, CDR2 SNEGSKA, per germline (reference sequence). V trimming: 3 bases; J trimming: 5 bases; junction bases outside the gene matches: 12. This CDR3 comprises 15 residues. Here the CDR3 reads CSASVRTGWEHEQYF. CDR3 in DNA: TGCAGTGCTAGTGTGAGGACAGGGTGGGAGCACGAGCAGTACTTC.

The chain combines TRBV20-1 with TRBJ2-1; D is ambiguous. Germline-derived CDR1 and CDR2 are DFQATT and SNEGSKA (reference sequence). V lost 5 bases, J lost 5 bases, and 7 bases lay in between. The CDR3 length is 11 residues. The CDR3 is CSAGTNNEQFF. Here the CDR3 DNA reads TGCAGTGCTGGAACCAACAATGAGCAGTTCTTC.

The DNA for the CDR3 is TGTGCCAGCAGCTTGGAGGCGGGCGAGCAGTACTTC. It translates to CASSLEAGEQYF. The gene calls are TRBV5-4 and TRBJ2-7; tentatively, D is TRBD2 (5 bases). Germline loops: CDR1 SGHNT, CDR2 YYREEE (reference sequence). Trimming took 0 bases from V and 6 from J, leaving 7 bases between them. The CDR3 runs 12 residues.

V usage is TRBV24-1 and J usage is TRBJ1-4; 8 nucleotides line up with TRBD1. There are 15 residues in the CDR3. Germline V lookup: CDR1 KGHDR, CDR2 SFDVKD. V lost 3 bases to trimming and J lost 4 bases; unmatched junction nucleotides: 3. The CDR3 DNA reads TGTGCCACCAGTGATAAGGGACAGGATAATGAAAAACTGTTTTTT. It yields the protein CATSDKGQDNEKLFF.

This chain connects TRBV12-3 or TRBV12-4 to TRBJ1-5; 12 nucleotides align to TRBD1. V gave up 8 bases and J gave up 2 bases; unmatched junction bases: 7. The CDR3 loop spans 16 amino acids. For the CDR3, the DNA is TGTGCCAGCCAGGGACAGGGGGCGGTTGGCAATCAGCCCCAGCATTTT. Encoded protein: CASQGQGAVGNQPQHF.

The chain links TRBV11-2 to TRBJ2-3, with D hard to call. CDR3 length equals 13 residues. From germline, CDR1 is SGHAT and CDR2 FQNNGV. V lost 1 base, J lost 4 bases, and 6 bases lay in between. The CDR3 DNA reads as TGTGCCAGCAGCTTAGCCAGTGCAGATACGCAGTATTTT. Protein product: CASSLASADTQYF.

The rearrangement joins TRBV12-3 or TRBV12-4 to TRBJ1-2, with D hard to call. V was pared by 6 bases and J by 6 bases, with 11 bases between. This CDR3 comprises 12 residues. Here the CDR3 reads CASSLGSNGYTF. CDR3 sequence (DNA): TGTGCCAGCAGCCTGGGGTCCAATGGCTACACCTTC.

The rearrangement uses TRBV4-1 and TRBJ2-7; 10 positions match TRBD1. The CDR3 spans 16 residues. With 2 bases clipped from V and 3 bases from J, the junction kept 7 bases outside the gene matches. CDR1 MGHRA and CDR2 YSYEKL come from the germline V gene. In nucleotides, the CDR3 is TGCGCCAGCAGCCAACTACACGGGACAGGGGACTACGAGCAGTACTTC. Translating gives CASSQLHGTGDYEQYF.

This sequence joins TRBV5-1 and TRBJ2-7, with D perhaps given as TRBD1 or TRBD2 (5 bases each). CDR3 length: 16 amino acids. Trimming removed 0 bases from V and 2 bases from J, with 15 bases in between. Germline CDR1 is SGHRS and CDR2 is YFSETQ. CDR3 sequence: CASSLVIGGPTYEQYF. The CDR3 DNA sequence: TGCGCCAGCAGCTTGGTAATTGGGGGACCAACCTACGAGCAGTACTTC.

The chain carries TRBV15 and TRBJ2-7; maybe TRBD2 (6 bases). This CDR3 is built from 12 residues. V was shortened by 0 bases and J by 6 bases, with 6 bases between the two germline ends. Germline V gene lookup returns CDR1 LNHNV and CDR2 YYDKDF (reference sequence). The CDR3 region has the DNA TGTGCCACCAGCAGAGAAGCGGGCGAGCAGTACTTC. Amino acids: CATSREAGEQYF.